This T cell receptor beta chain was documented in a study of T-cell reconstitution after alpha-beta-depleted transplantation in children. Study-level results: Reports say that about two months after transplant, the alpha-beta T cells came out of several hundred graft clones that had expanded. Counts and diversity of T cells one year after transplant came mostly from newly produced T cells. Several patients had high TCRbeta diversity at day 60; it came from surviving recipient T cells and thymic progenitors.

This clonotype was observed many times. Antigen: not known. Unique molecular identifiers tagged the TCRbeta library. Each CDR3 protein gets one entry after TCRdb re-called the PCR reads with MiXCR. The table shows 540,000 or so distinct CDR3 sequences, with more than 20% occurring only once. V lost 3 bases to trimming and J lost 3 bases, with 2 bases between them. This CDR3 is 11 amino acids long. Looked up from germline, CDR1 is SEHNR and CDR2 is FQNEAQ (reference sequence). Sequencing was performed on PBMCs, mostly from graft donor cells, taken 360 days after TCRalphabeta/CD19-depleted stem cell transplant. The clonotype comes from a boy under two years old who had a stem cell transplant for acute myeloid leukemia, so the T cells may come from the graft donor. The chain couples TRBV7-9 to TRBJ1-2; D not certain. DNA for the CDR3: TGTGCCAGCAGCTTCGACTATGGCTACACCTTC. This translates into CASSFDYGYTF.